These T cell receptor beta chains were read from a single sample in a study of lymphopenia after photon versus proton radiotherapy. Profiled with immunoSEQ multiplex PCR; TCRdb holds only in-frame clones, not every one. Of 23,000 or so clones in the sample, roughly 87% were seen once. This sample comprised peripheral blood, obtained from a patient treated with photon-based radiotherapy. Receptor source: a man over 45 with gastric cancer. The CDR3 runs from the conserved cysteine through the conserved F or W. D genes are given only for firm matches. Size is stated for part of the rows, as once, few or many counts, or as a class when the clone is expanded.

j_call cdr3_length v_call clone_size d_call cdr3_nt cdr3_aa
TRBJ1-5 16 TRBV10-1 - TRBD1 TGCGCCAGCAGGGAACCGGGACAGGGGCCCCGTCAGCCCCAGCATTTT CASREPGQGPRQPQHF
TRBJ2-1 14 TRBV21-1 - - TGTATCCCGGAGCGGGCAGACCCTGAGGATGAGCAGTTCTTC CIPERADPEDEQFF
TRBJ2-7 12 TRBV6-1 - TRBD1 TGTGCCAGTGACAGGGATCTGGGCGAGCAGTACTTC CASDRDLGEQYF
TRBJ2-3 15 TRBV6-4 - TRBD2 TGTGCCAGCAGTGTGGGCGGGGGGGACACAGATACGCAGTATTTT CASSVGGGDTDTQYF
TRBJ2-2 15 TRBV5-1 - - TGCGCCAGCAGCTTGGTCAGTACGAACACCGGGGAGCTGTTTTTT CASSLVSTNTGELFF
TRBJ1-2 13 TRBV6-6 - TRBD1 TGTGCCAGCATCCAGACAGGGTTCTATGGCTACACCTTC CASIQTGFYGYTF
TRBJ1-2 13 TRBV2 - - TGTGCCAGCAGTGGGGGGAGTAACTATGGCTACACCTTC CASSGGSNYGYTF
TRBJ1-6 14 TRBV7-9 - - TGTGCCAGCAGCGCAGAAGAACCTAATTCACCCCTCCACTTT CASSAEEPNSPLHF
TRBJ2-3 12 TRBV6-5 - - TGTGCCAGCCGAGCTTACACAGATACGCAGTATTTT CASRAYTDTQYF
TRBJ1-1 15 TRBV5-1 - - TGCGCCAGCAGCGCAACTACAGTTGACAACACTGAAGCTTTCTTT CASSATTVDNTEAFF
TRBJ2-5 14 TRBV11-3 - - TGTGCCAGCAGCTTAGGGGGCACGGAAGAGACCCAGTACTTC CASSLGGTEETQYF
TRBJ2-2 15 TRBV7-2 - TRBD2 TGTGCCAGCAGCTTACGACAGCGGGGAACCGGGGAGCTGTTTTTT CASSLRQRGTGELFF
TRBJ2-1 16 TRBV1 - - TGCACCAGCAGTGCTATGGCTAGCGGGGGGCGAGGGGAGCAGTTCTTC CTSSAMASGGRGEQFF
TRBJ2-2 17 TRBV10-3 - - TGTGCCATCAGTGCCCTAGGAGGGTCGGGGAACACCGGGGAGCTGTTTTTT CAISALGGSGNTGELFF
TRBJ2-1 15 TRBV6-4 - TRBD2 TGTGCCAGCAGTGAATTCGGTAGCGGGGGGAATGAGCAGTTCTTC CASSEFGSGGNEQFF
TRBJ2-3 13 TRBV6-6 - - TGTGCCAGCAGTGGCAGGGATACAGATACGCAGTATTTT CASSGRDTDTQYF
TRBJ2-2 15 TRBV29-1 - - TGCAGCGTTGAAAGGGATGGGGCGGGCACCGGGGAGCTGTTTTTT CSVERDGAGTGELFF
TRBJ1-1 13 TRBV13 - - TGTGCCAGCAGCTTAACGGGGAACACTGAAGCTTTCTTT CASSLTGNTEAFF
TRBJ1-6 14 TRBV27 - - TGTGCCAGCAGTTTATCCAGGGTAAATTCACCCCTCCACTTT CASSLSRVNSPLHF
TRBJ2-1 16 TRBV5-1 - TRBD1 TGCGCCAGCAGCTTGGCCGGACGGGACAGATTCGATGAGCAGTTCTTC CASSLAGRDRFDEQFF
TRBJ2-1 14 TRBV7-6 - - TGTGCCAAGAGAAGTGAGGGTTCCTACAATGAGCAGTTCTTC CAKRSEGSYNEQFF
TRBJ1-1 13 TRBV6-5 - - TGTGCCAGCATAAGCCCCGTGAACACTGAAGCTTTCTTT CASISPVNTEAFF
TRBJ1-4 15 TRBV5-4 - - TGTGCCAGCAGCTTGGCCCCGTCGGGCGGTGAAAAACTGTTTTTT CASSLAPSGGEKLFF
TRBJ1-3 17 TRBV7-9 - - TGTGCCAGCAGCCCATCGGTCGAACTCAACTCTGGAAACACCATATATTTT CASSPSVELNSGNTIYF
TRBJ1-5 14 TRBV6-1 - - TGTGCCAGCATGCTAGACGGCCGCAATCAGCCCCAGCATTTT CASMLDGRNQPQHF
TRBJ2-3 13 TRBV19 - - TGTGCCAGTAGATATCAAAGCACAGATACGCAGTATTTT CASRYQSTDTQYF
TRBJ1-1 13 TRBV7-3 - - TGTGCCAGCAGCTTACGACAGAACACTGAAGCTTTCTTT CASSLRQNTEAFF
TRBJ1-2 13 TRBV14 - - TGTGCCAGCAGCCAAGACCGAATCTATGGCTACACCTTC CASSQDRIYGYTF
TRBJ1-2 13 TRBV11-2 - - TGTGCCAGCAGTTTGGACAGAGCCTATGGCTACACCTTC CASSLDRAYGYTF
TRBJ2-1 16 TRBV2 - TRBD2 TGTGCCAGCAATCTGGTATCGGGGGGTTCCTACAATGAGCAGTTCTTC CASNLVSGGSYNEQFF
TRBJ2-2 16 TRBV5-6 - - TGTGCCAGCAGCTTCTCTCCGGGACTCAACACCGGGGAGCTGTTTTTT CASSFSPGLNTGELFF
TRBJ1-5 17 TRBV7-9 few TRBD1 TGTGCCAGCAGCCCCCAGGGGGCTCGTTTTAGCAATCAGCCCCAGCATTTT CASSPQGARFSNQPQHF
TRBJ1-6 12 TRBV2 - - TGTGCCAGCAGTTGGGATAATTCACCCCTCCACTTT CASSWDNSPLHF
TRBJ2-2 17 TRBV5-1 - - TGCGCCAGCAGCTGGCAGGGATATGGGTGGAACACCGGGGAGCTGTTTTTT CASSWQGYGWNTGELFF
TRBJ1-4 15 TRBV27 - - TGTGCCAGCAGTTCTTATGGCGGGGTTGAAGAAAAACTGTTTTTT CASSSYGGVEEKLFF
TRBJ1-5 14 TRBV2 few - TGTGCCAGCAGTGGGGCAGGGAAGGTTCAGCCCCAGCATTTT CASSGAGKVQPQHF